This T cell receptor beta chain was profiled in a study of siplizumab effects on memory and regulatory T cells. Study outcomes and limitations: The study found that mappable alloreactive CD4+ clones averaged around 72% Treg-derived with siplizumab and roughly 27% in controls. Sequences below about 10^-5 frequency were poorly captured, limiting mapping of alloreactive clones.

Sequencing used immunoSEQ multiplex PCR; TCRdb keeps in-frame clones, though not all of them. The sample shows around 110,000 clones, roughly 94% of them seen only once. This CDR3 has 13 amino acids. The germline V gene has CDR1 MRHNA and CDR2 SNTAGT. V was pared by 4 bases and J by 15 bases, with 19 bases between. This clone was recorded a few times. Its antigen is as yet unknown. The TCR originated in a human donor in good health. Sequenced input: non-Treg CD4+ T cells sorted from blood. The chain employs TRBV6-4 and TRBJ2-4; D gene unclear. CDR3 coding DNA: TGTGCCAGCAGTGTCGATGGTAAGACACCGCGGTACTTC. Amino acids: CASSVDGKTPRYF.